This T cell receptor beta chain was sequenced during a study of blood T cell repertoires in COVID-19. Study background: Collection of acute and convalescent COVID-19 samples took place in the United States, Italy and Spain. PBMCs, B-cell-depleted T cells, or T cells provided the cDNA or gDNA that made up the material.

A single count supports this clone. Repertoires were generated with immunoSEQ multiplex PCR, while TCRdb's copy carries only in-frame clones and drops some. The sample records more than 150,000 clones, about 80% being singletons. V dropped 0 bases and J dropped 3 bases, with 18 bases sitting between them. The CDR3 totals 17 residues. Per the germline V gene, CDR1 is SGHRS and CDR2 is YFSETQ. The sequenced sample consisted of peripheral blood. The genes are TRBV5-1 and TRBJ2-5, with D possibly matching TRBD2 (5 bases). The TCR originated in a woman between 65 and 79 years old with acute or convalescent COVID-19. The CDR3 DNA sequence: TGCGCCAGCAGCTTGGGTCGGTGGGAGAGGAGAGAAGAGACCCAGTACTTC. Amino acid sequence: CASSLGRWERREETQYF.